Listed below are T cell receptor beta chains from one sample, sequenced in a study of blood T cell repertoires in COVID-19. Generated by immunoSEQ multiplex PCR, the TCRdb table keeps only in-frame clones and is missing some. In the table there are some 110,000 clones, about 88% of which are singletons. Sequencing was done on a sample of peripheral blood. The receptors here all came from a man aged 35 to 55 with acute or convalescent COVID-19. Both conserved end residues are part of each CDR3. The D gene is left open where the match is weak. Clone size appears in some rows only: once, few, many, or a class for an expanded clone.

size: once; J: TRBJ2-7; V: TRBV3-1/TRBV3-2; D: .; length: 14; CDR3: CASGRAGSSYEQYF; DNA: TGTGCCAGCGGTCGGGCTGGGAGCTCCTACGAGCAGTACTTC
size: once; J: TRBJ1-4; V: TRBV3-1/TRBV3-2; D: .; length: 14; CDR3: CASSLRGSYEKLFF; DNA: TGTGCCAGCAGCCTCAGGGGTAGCTATGAAAAACTGTTTTTT
size: .; J: TRBJ2-3; V: TRBV9; D: .; length: 14; CDR3: CASSVGRGTDTQYF; DNA: TGTGCCAGCAGCGTAGGCAGGGGAACAGATACGCAGTATTTT
size: .; J: TRBJ2-3; V: TRBV4-3; D: .; length: 15; CDR3: CASSQEYKGADTQYF; DNA: TGCGCCAGCAGCCAGGAATATAAGGGGGCAGATACGCAGTATTTT
size: .; J: TRBJ1-1; V: TRBV12-3/TRBV12-4; D: TRBD1; length: 11; CDR3: CASRDRGLAFF; DNA: TGTGCCAGCAGGGACAGGGGGCTGGCTTTCTTT
size: once; J: TRBJ2-1; V: TRBV7-8; D: TRBD2; length: 15; CDR3: CASSSKRGGLNEQFF; DNA: TGTGCCAGCAGCTCAAAGCGGGGGGGTTTGAATGAGCAGTTCTTC
size: .; J: TRBJ1-2; V: TRBV24-1; D: .; length: 17; CDR3: CATSDSLRGGANYGYTF; DNA: TGTGCCACCAGTGATTCTTTGCGGGGCGGAGCTAACTATGGCTACACCTTC
size: .; J: TRBJ1-6; V: TRBV3-1/TRBV3-2; D: .; length: 16; CDR3: CASRPGGGVNNSPLHF; DNA: TGTGCCAGCAGACCCGGAGGGGGGGTGAATAATTCACCCCTCCACTTT
size: .; J: TRBJ2-2; V: TRBV7-3; D: TRBD2; length: 15; CDR3: CASSFLSGSTGELFF; DNA: TGTGCCAGCAGCTTCCTTAGCGGGAGTACCGGGGAGCTGTTTTTT
size: .; J: TRBJ2-1; V: TRBV7-2; D: TRBD2; length: 16; CDR3: CASSLRLADIYNEQFF; DNA: TGTGCCAGCAGCTTAAGGCTAGCGGATATCTACAATGAGCAGTTCTTC
size: .; J: TRBJ2-3; V: TRBV19; D: TRBD2; length: 12; CDR3: CASTTGGDTQYF; DNA: TGTGCCAGTACTACGGGGGGAGATACGCAGTATTTT
size: .; J: TRBJ2-3; V: TRBV27; D: TRBD2; length: 13; CDR3: CASSFRGGDTQYF; DNA: TGTGCCAGCAGTTTCCGGGGAGGGGATACGCAGTATTTT
size: .; J: TRBJ2-2; V: TRBV5-1; D: .; length: 16; CDR3: CASSLAVGRVAGELFF; DNA: TGCGCCAGCAGCTTGGCCGTGGGCAGGGTGGCCGGGGAGCTGTTTTTT
size: .; J: TRBJ1-1; V: TRBV11-2; D: TRBD1; length: 15; CDR3: CASSLSTGGWAEAFF; DNA: TGTGCCAGCAGCTTATCAACAGGGGGTTGGGCTGAAGCTTTCTTT
size: .; J: TRBJ2-1; V: TRBV11-3; D: TRBD2; length: 18; CDR3: CASSLSTGLADPYNEQFF; DNA: TGTGCCAGCAGTTTAAGTACAGGTCTAGCGGATCCTTACAATGAGCAGTTCTTC
size: .; J: TRBJ1-5; V: TRBV19; D: .; length: 13; CDR3: CASSVGEGQPQHF; DNA: TGTGCCAGTAGTGTCGGGGAAGGTCAGCCCCAGCATTTT
size: .; J: TRBJ2-7; V: TRBV10-3; D: .; length: 16; CDR3: CAISEPGLKLSYEQYF; DNA: TGTGCCATCAGTGAGCCGGGACTGAAGCTATCCTACGAGCAGTACTTC
size: .; J: TRBJ2-5; V: TRBV6-1; D: TRBD2; length: 18; CDR3: CASSGGLAGGRGQETQYF; DNA: TGTGCCAGCAGTGGGGGACTAGCGGGAGGGAGAGGGCAAGAGACCCAGTACTTC
size: .; J: TRBJ1-1; V: TRBV5-1; D: .; length: 19; CDR3: CASSLLFSVGRGENTEAFF; DNA: TGCGCCAGCAGCTTGTTGTTCTCTGTAGGGAGAGGAGAGAACACTGAAGCTTTCTTT
size: .; J: TRBJ2-1; V: TRBV6-8; D: .; length: 21; CDR3: CASSYTDRPPARAGAPLEQFF; DNA: TGTGCCAGCAGTTACACGGACAGGCCCCCAGCTCGAGCGGGAGCCCCTTTGGAGCAGTTCTTC
size: .; J: TRBJ2-3; V: TRBV7-9; D: .; length: 15; CDR3: CASSLGASYSDTQYF; DNA: TGTGCCAGCAGCTTAGGGGCCAGCTACTCAGATACGCAGTATTTT
size: .; J: TRBJ1-2; V: TRBV6-1; D: .; length: 16; CDR3: CASSEMWQGLNYGYTF; DNA: TGTGCCAGCAGTGAAATGTGGCAGGGATTAAACTATGGCTACACCTTC
size: .; J: TRBJ2-5; V: TRBV7-2; D: TRBD2; length: 17; CDR3: CASSDRLAGGPGETQYF; DNA: TGTGCCAGCAGCGACCGACTAGCGGGGGGGCCGGGGGAGACCCAGTACTTC
size: .; J: TRBJ1-5; V: TRBV6-2/TRBV6-3; D: .; length: 15; CDR3: CASSYGGWSNQPQHF; DNA: TGTGCCAGCAGTTACGGGGGGTGGAGCAATCAGCCCCAGCATTTT
size: .; J: TRBJ1-4; V: TRBV6-5; D: .; length: 14; CDR3: CASSYSRVMVKLFF; DNA: TGTGCCAGCAGTTACTCGAGGGTAATGGTGAAACTGTTTTTT
size: once; J: TRBJ1-5; V: TRBV6-5; D: .; length: 14; CDR3: CASSSTYSNQPQHF; DNA: TGTGCCAGCAGTTCGACATATAGCAATCAGCCCCAGCATTTT
size: few; J: TRBJ1-2; V: TRBV28; D: TRBD1; length: 13; CDR3: CASSVGGNYGYTF; DNA: TGTGCCAGCAGCGTAGGGGGCAACTATGGCTACACCTTC
size: once; J: TRBJ2-7; V: TRBV11-2; D: TRBD2; length: 15; CDR3: CASSYKRGGAYEQYF; DNA: TGTGCCAGCAGCTACAAGCGGGGGGGAGCCTACGAGCAGTACTTC
size: .; J: TRBJ2-2; V: TRBV7-2; D: .; length: 13; CDR3: CASSPVGTGELFF; DNA: TGTGCCAGCAGCCCGGTTGGCACCGGGGAGCTGTTTTTT
size: .; J: TRBJ1-1; V: TRBV25-1; D: TRBD1; length: 15; CDR3: CASSPQDREVTEAFF; DNA: TGTGCCAGCAGTCCACAAGACAGGGAGGTCACTGAAGCTTTCTTT
size: .; J: TRBJ2-3; V: TRBV6-6; D: .; length: 16; CDR3: CASSYSEGGAKDTQYF; DNA: TGTGCCAGCAGTTACTCGGAGGGGGGGGCGAAAGATACGCAGTATTTT
size: .; J: TRBJ2-2; V: TRBV6-2/TRBV6-3; D: .; length: 15; CDR3: CASSPRRGNTGELFF; DNA: TGTGCCAGCAGCCCTAGGCGGGGGAACACCGGGGAGCTGTTTTTT
size: .; J: TRBJ2-2; V: TRBV19; D: TRBD2; length: 17; CDR3: CASSIPGLAGDTGELFF; DNA: TGTGCCAGTAGTATACCAGGATTAGCGGGAGACACCGGGGAGCTGTTTTTT
size: .; J: TRBJ2-3; V: TRBV5-4; D: .; length: 14; CDR3: CASTLGSDTDTQYF; DNA: TGTGCCAGCACACTAGGTTCCGACACAGATACGCAGTATTTT
size: .; J: TRBJ1-6; V: TRBV28; D: TRBD1; length: 15; CDR3: CASSLPGQDNSPLHF; DNA: TGTGCCAGCAGTTTACCGGGACAGGACAATTCACCCCTCCACTTT
size: .; J: TRBJ2-2; V: TRBV7-3; D: .; length: 15; CDR3: CASSPKGRDTGELFF; DNA: TGTGCCAGCAGCCCCAAAGGCAGGGACACCGGGGAGCTGTTTTTT
size: .; J: TRBJ1-2; V: TRBV3-1/TRBV3-2; D: .; length: 14; CDR3: CASSLLQGSGGYTF; DNA: TGTGCCAGCAGCCTACTCCAGGGTAGTGGAGGCTACACCTTC
size: few; J: TRBJ1-5; V: TRBV9; D: .; length: 14; CDR3: CASSVGQSNQPQHF; DNA: TGTGCCAGCAGCGTAGGACAGAGTAATCAGCCCCAGCATTTT
size: .; J: TRBJ1-2; V: TRBV5-1; D: .; length: 15; CDR3: CASSLGTERGYGYTF; DNA: TGCGCCAGCAGCTTGGGCACAGAGCGGGGCTATGGCTACACCTTC
size: .; J: TRBJ1-4; V: TRBV6-6; D: .; length: 15; CDR3: CASSYSSRLNEKLFF; DNA: TGTGCCAGCAGTTATTCGTCCAGGCTTAATGAAAAACTGTTTTTT
size: .; J: TRBJ1-1; V: TRBV11-3; D: TRBD1; length: 13; CDR3: CASSRTGGTEAFF; DNA: TGTGCCAGCAGCAGAACAGGGGGCACTGAAGCTTTCTTT
size: .; J: TRBJ2-7; V: TRBV29-1; D: TRBD1; length: 13; CDR3: CSVGDRGHHEQYF; DNA: TGCAGCGTTGGAGACAGGGGACACCACGAGCAGTACTTC
size: .; J: TRBJ2-1; V: TRBV7-9; D: .; length: 15; CDR3: CASSGGGAPYNEQFF; DNA: TGTGCCAGCAGCGGTGGGGGGGCACCCTACAATGAGCAGTTCTTC
size: few; J: TRBJ2-5; V: TRBV5-8; D: TRBD2; length: 14; CDR3: CASSLYWGGETQYF; DNA: TGTGCCAGCAGCTTGTATTGGGGGGGAGAGACCCAGTACTTC
size: .; J: TRBJ1-5; V: TRBV10-2; D: .; length: 14; CDR3: CASSDLFGYQPQHF; DNA: TGCGCCAGCAGTGACCTGTTTGGCTATCAGCCCCAGCATTTT
size: .; J: TRBJ2-7; V: TRBV6-1; D: .; length: 14; CDR3: CASSEAAGSYEQYF; DNA: TGTGCCAGCAGTGAAGCTGCAGGGTCCTACGAGCAGTACTTC
size: .; J: TRBJ2-3; V: TRBV7-9; D: .; length: 14; CDR3: CASSLTGVTDTQYF; DNA: TGTGCCAGCAGCTTGACGGGTGTGACAGATACGCAGTATTTT
size: .; J: TRBJ2-1; V: TRBV5-1; D: TRBD2; length: 14; CDR3: CASRFRLARDEQFF; DNA: TGCGCCAGCAGATTCAGACTAGCTAGGGATGAGCAGTTCTTC
size: .; J: TRBJ2-3; V: TRBV28; D: TRBD1; length: 16; CDR3: CASSSQGEEGTDTQYF; DNA: TGTGCCAGCAGTTCACAGGGGGAAGAAGGCACAGATACGCAGTATTTT
size: .; J: TRBJ1-5; V: TRBV6-2/TRBV6-3; D: .; length: 15; CDR3: CASSLGLIGNQPQHF; DNA: TGTGCCAGCAGTTTAGGACTCATCGGCAATCAGCCCCAGCATTTT
size: .; J: TRBJ2-3; V: TRBV2; D: TRBD2; length: 16; CDR3: CASSDRAGGPADTQYF; DNA: TGTGCCAGCAGTGATCGAGCGGGAGGGCCGGCAGATACGCAGTATTTT
size: .; J: TRBJ2-5; V: TRBV2; D: TRBD2; length: 15; CDR3: CASSISGLAGQTQYF; DNA: TGTGCCAGCAGCATATCGGGACTAGCGGGACAGACCCAGTACTTC
size: .; J: TRBJ2-5; V: TRBV10-1; D: .; length: 18; CDR3: CASRFDPHGRGCRETQYF; DNA: TGCGCCAGCAGATTTGACCCTCACGGGCGGGGTTGTAGAGAGACCCAGTACTTC
size: .; J: TRBJ1-3; V: TRBV28; D: .; length: 15; CDR3: CASSSTGTGGNTIYF; DNA: TGTGCCAGCAGTTCTACAGGGACGGGTGGAAACACCATATATTTT
size: .; J: TRBJ1-5; V: TRBV5-1; D: TRBD1; length: 16; CDR3: CASSLGGGTENQPQHF; DNA: TGCGCCAGCAGCTTGGGGGGTGGGACAGAAAATCAGCCCCAGCATTTT
size: .; J: TRBJ2-3; V: TRBV11-2; D: .; length: 12; CDR3: CASSSTTRTQYF; DNA: TGTGCCAGCAGCTCGACTACCAGGACGCAGTATTTT
size: few; J: TRBJ1-5; V: TRBV6-5; D: TRBD1; length: 14; CDR3: CASKDRARNQPQHF; DNA: TGTGCCAGCAAAGACAGGGCCCGCAATCAGCCCCAGCATTTT
size: .; J: TRBJ1-6; V: TRBV5-1; D: .; length: 13; CDR3: CASSLAVNSPLHF; DNA: TGCGCCAGCAGCTTGGCCGTAAATTCACCCCTCCACTTT
size: .; J: TRBJ1-2; V: TRBV30; D: TRBD1; length: 16; CDR3: CAWTAPRTGVNYGYTF; DNA: TGTGCCTGGACCGCTCCCCGGACAGGCGTTAACTATGGCTACACCTTC